These 14 T cell receptor beta chains originate from one sample sequenced in a study of molecular identifiers for immune sequencing clone quantification. TCRdb ran MiXCR on the PCR reads and lists one entry per CDR3 protein. Among approximately 550,000 distinct CDR3 sequences, around a fifth were seen once, and the ten largest hold about 0.8%. Source material: naive CD8+ T cells from blood, with Jurkat cell RNA spiked in. Subset: FACS-sorted CD8+CD4-CCR7+CD45RA+ naive T cells. These receptors all come from a human donor in good health. Some libraries in this study had Jurkat cell RNA spiked in.

A few counts support this clonotype. The chain combines TRBV6-5 with TRBJ2-7; D not resolved. Germline CDR1 is MNHEY and CDR2 is SVGAGI. V gave up 3 bases and J gave up 0 bases, with 12 bases separating them. The CDR3 is 15 amino acids. The DNA of the CDR3 is TGTGCCAGCAGTTATAGTACGAGGAGCTCCTACGAGCAGTACTTC. Residues: CASSYSTRSSYEQYF.

Many counts were recorded for this clonotype. The V gene is TRBV6-5, the J gene TRBJ1-5; D is unclear. Germline loops: CDR1 MNHEY, CDR2 SVGAGI. The CDR3 has 14 residues. V lost 2 bases and J 2 bases, leaving 7 bases between the germline ends. CDR3: CASSYVAGNQPQHF. CDR3 nucleotides: TGTGCCAGCAGTTACGTGGCAGGCAATCAGCCCCAGCATTTT.

Comment on this clonotype: Being one base from a much bigger clone, this may be a read error. The V and J genes are TRBV30 and TRBJ2-2; either TRBD1 or TRBD2 may fit D (5 bases each). The CDR3 loop spans 15 amino acids. Trimming removed 5 bases at V and 0 bases at J, with 13 bases between. Germline V lookup: CDR1 GTSNPN, CDR2 SVGIG (reference sequence). CDR3 sequence (DNA): TGTGCCTGGGTCTCGGGGACCACGAACACCGGGGAGCTGTTTTTT. It specifies CAWVSGTTNTGELFF.

In regard to this clonotype: One base away lies a much larger clone, so this may be a sequencing read error. The rearrangement links TRBV30 to TRBJ2-7, with no clear D. Per germline, CDR1 GTSNPN and CDR2 SVGIG (reference sequence). The CDR3 runs to 11 residues. The V gene lost 5 bases and the J gene lost 6 bases, with 11 bases spanning the gap. The CDR3 DNA is TGTGCCTGGGGCCCATTTGGCGAGCAGTACTTC. Residues: CAWGPFGEQYF.

This clonotype was seen a handful of times. The chain has TRBV21-1 and TRBJ2-2; the DNA was not used to check the table's D call, TRBD1. TRBV21-1 is an annotated pseudogene. The CDR3 covers 14 residues. This CDR3 is CASCPRGLEGELFF. As DNA, the CDR3 is TGTGCCAGCTGCCCCCGGGGGCTCGAGGGGGAGCTGTTTTTT.

This clonotype was observed once. V and J are TRBV7-2 and TRBJ2-7, with D unresolved. V was clipped by 3 bases and J by 4 bases, with 13 bases between them. The CDR3 covers 14 residues. Germline loops: CDR1 SGHTA, CDR2 FQGNSA. CDR3 in amino acids: CASSFLQPQYEQYF. In DNA form, the CDR3 reads TGTGCCAGCAGCTTTCTACAGCCGCAATACGAGCAGTACTTC.

The table lists this clonotype with many counts. The genes are TRBV7-9 and TRBJ1-1; D remains unclear. Germline CDR1 is SEHNR and CDR2 is FQNEAQ (reference sequence). The CDR3 loop spans 13 amino acids. V was shortened by 6 bases and J by 4 bases, with 12 bases between the two germline ends. The DNA of the CDR3 is TGTGCCAGCAGAGAGGGCGGGCGCACTGAAGCTTTCTTT. Its protein product is CASREGGRTEAFF. Based on the CDR3 plus reference TRBV7-9 and TRBJ1-1, the full variable domain is DTGVSQNPRHKITKRGQNVTFRCDPISEHNRLYWYRQTLGQGPEFLTYFQNEAQLEKSRLLSDRFSAERPKGSFSTLEIQRTEQGDSAMYLCASREGGRTEAFFGQGTRLTVV.

This chain connects TRBV9 to TRBJ2-7; 14 bases map to TRBD2. CDR1 SGDLS and CDR2 YYNGEE come from the germline V gene. The V gene end was trimmed by 4 bases and the J gene end by 6 bases; junction bases not matched to a gene: 6. The CDR3 extends over 15 amino acids. CDR3 residues: CASSTGTSGGTEQYF. CDR3 bases: TGTGCCAGCAGCACCGGGACTAGCGGGGGTACCGAGCAGTACTTC.

The genes are TRBV7-9 and TRBJ2-5; D not certain. The germline V gene has CDR1 SEHNR and CDR2 FQNEAQ (reference sequence). The CDR3 is made up of 12 amino acids. V was pared by 3 bases and J by 5 bases, with 7 bases between. CDR3 sequence reads: CASSFQVETQYF. The CDR3 DNA reads as TGTGCCAGCAGCTTTCAGGTGGAGACCCAGTACTTC. The full variable domain, with the rest looked up from reference TRBV7-9 and TRBJ2-5, is DTGVSQNPRHKITKRGQNVTFRCDPISEHNRLYWYRQTLGQGPEFLTYFQNEAQLEKSRLLSDRFSAERPKGSFSTLEIQRTEQGDSAMYLCASSFQVETQYFGPGTRLLVL.

This clonotype was found many times. V gene TRBV5-1 combines with J gene TRBJ2-7, with TRBD1 matching over 8 bases. V shed 4 bases, J shed 6 bases, and the junction held 9 bases outside the gene matches. CDR3 length: 14 amino acids. The V gene's germline CDR1 is SGHRS and CDR2 YFSETQ. CDR3 sequence: CASSPWDRSTEQYF. The CDR3 coding sequence is TGCGCCAGCAGCCCCTGGGACAGGAGCACCGAGCAGTACTTC.

This clonotype showed up many times. V is TRBV19 and J is TRBJ2-3; D ambiguous. The germline CDR1 and CDR2 sequences are LNHDA and SQIVND (reference sequence). The CDR3 runs to 13 residues. With 11 bases removed from V and 5 bases from J, the gap between germline ends came to 17 bases. The CDR3 region is CAGSSWFGDTQYF. In nucleotides, the CDR3 is TGTGCCGGGTCGTCGTGGTTTGGAGATACGCAGTATTTT.

This clonotype showed up many times. This sequence joins TRBV6-5 and TRBJ1-4; TRBD1 agrees at 7 bases. V dropped 6 bases and J dropped 6; count of bases not matched to a gene: 22. This CDR3 contains 19 residues. The germline V gene encodes CDR1 MNHEY and CDR2 SVGAGI. In nucleotides, the CDR3 is TGTGCCAGCAGGACACACCTTACAGGGGAATTGTTGTCGGATGAAAAACTGTTTTTT. Residues: CASRTHLTGELLSDEKLFF.

This clonotype occurred many times. The chain joins TRBV30 to TRBJ1-1; D unresolved. The V gene's germline CDR1 is GTSNPN and CDR2 SVGIG (reference sequence). V lost 0 bases and J 4 bases, leaving 9 bases between the germline ends. This CDR3 is built from 13 residues. The CDR3 nucleotides read TGTGCCTGGAGTGTCCTCGATTTCACTGAAGCTTTCTTT. Its protein product is CAWSVLDFTEAFF.

This clonotype was counted ten times or more. J is TRBJ2-7 and V is TRBV12-5, with 7 bases aligning to TRBD1. Germline trimming cut 6 bases from V and 3 bases from J; bases unmatched to any gene: 11. In germline, CDR1 is LGHNT, CDR2 FRNRAP. The CDR3 sequence is 15 residues long. CDR3 loop: CASGPPDRVIYEQYF. CDR3 DNA: TGTGCTAGTGGCCCCCCCGACAGGGTCATCTACGAGCAGTACTTC.